This TCR beta chain derives from a study of identical twins. The CDR3 extends over 12 amino acids. Germline CDR1 and CDR2: SQVTM and ANQGSEA. V gave up 3 bases and J gave up 4 bases, with 9 bases separating them. TCRdb redid the calling of the 5' RACE reads with MiXCR, one entry per CDR3 protein. The sample contains some 230,000 distinct CDR3 sequences, over 5.5% of which appear only once. This same sample was also part of a study on T cells expressing NK-cell markers.

The chain combines TRBV29-1 with TRBJ1-1; D is unresolved. The sample consisted of CD8+ T cells sorted from blood. The TCR sequence derives from a woman younger than 35 in good health. The DNA of the CDR3 is TGCAGCGTTGATCTGGGTGGCACTGAAGCTTTCTTT. This translates into CSVDLGGTEAFF.